The 22 T cell receptor beta chains listed next were all sequenced from one sample in a study of CD8 T cells in Susac syndrome. With random hexamers, reverse transcription was performed on 0.5 to 1 ug of RNA. TCRdb re-called the immunoSEQ multiplex PCR reads through MiXCR, storing one row per CDR3 protein. The repertoire holds some 26,000 distinct CDR3 sequences, with about 94% as singletons. The specimen was CD8+ T cells from PBMCs. The receptors shown here come from a human donor with Susac syndrome.

V and J are TRBV7-9 and TRBJ2-2, with 7 bases that match TRBD2. The length of the CDR3 is 13 residues. CDR1 is SEHNR, CDR2 FQNEAQ, per germline (reference sequence). V trimming: 2 bases; J trimming: 11 bases; junction bases outside the gene matches: 5. CDR3 nucleotide sequence: TGTGCCAGCAGCTTAAAAAGGGAGGGAGAGCTGTTTTTT. Translating gives CASSLKREGELFF. Supplemented by reference TRBV7-9 and TRBJ2-2, the full variable domain reads DTGVSQNPRHKITKRGQNVTFRCDPISEHNRLYWYRQTLGQGPEFLTYFQNEAQLEKSRLLSDRFSAERPKGSFSTLEIQRTEQGDSAMYLCASSLKREGELFFGEGSRLTVL.

This clonotype was counted between two and nine times. The chain is built from TRBV27 and TRBJ2-5; D tentatively reads TRBD1 or TRBD2 (5 bases each). Germline V gene data show CDR1 as MNHEY and CDR2 as SMNVEV (reference sequence). The CDR3 consists of 13 residues. The V end lost 2 bases, the J end lost 3 bases, and 7 bases lay between the germline ends. CDR3 region: CASSLVGEETQYF. In nucleotides, the CDR3 is TGTGCCAGCAGTTTAGTGGGGGAAGAGACCCAGTACTTC.

This clonotype has only one observation. The chain uses TRBV27 and TRBJ1-5; 9 bases map to TRBD1. With 5 bases clipped from V and 6 bases from J, the junction kept 8 bases outside the gene matches. This CDR3 is 15 amino acids long. Germline lookup yields CDR1 MNHEY and CDR2 SMNVEV (reference sequence). The DNA for the CDR3 is TGTGCCAGCAGTCCCCGACAGGGGGTAGCTCAGCCCCAGCATTTT. It yields the protein CASSPRQGVAQPQHF.

This chain joins TRBV30 and TRBJ1-2; maybe TRBD1 (5 bases). CDR3 length equals 13 residues. V was shortened by 5 bases and J by 6 bases, with 16 bases between the two germline ends. CDR1 is GTSNPN, CDR2 SVGIG, per germline (reference sequence). CDR3 coding DNA: TGTGCCTGGTGTGGGGGGGGTAGGGATGGCTACACCTTC. It encodes CAWCGGGRDGYTF.

The chain has TRBV7-9 and TRBJ1-2; the match to TRBD1 covers 10 bases. CDR3 length: 15 residues. Trimming removed 5 bases from V and 6 bases from J; junction bases left unmatched: 9. Germline CDR1 SEHNR, CDR2 FQNEAQ (reference sequence). The CDR3: CASSLTGGVSDGYTF. In nucleotides, the CDR3 is TGTGCCAGCAGCCTGACAGGGGGCGTATCGGATGGCTACACCTTC.

The chain is built from TRBV12-3 or TRBV12-4 and TRBJ2-7; D ambiguous. This CDR3 contains 11 residues. V was pared by 5 bases and J by 5 bases, with 7 bases between. The CDR3 DNA follows: TGTGCCAGCAGTCCCCATGACGAGCAGTACTTC. The encoded protein is CASSPHDEQYF.

V gene TRBV21-1 combines with J gene TRBJ2-7; TRBD1 is the table's D call, not checked against the DNA. TRBV21-1 is annotated as a pseudogene. This CDR3 has 13 residues. The CDR3 coding sequence is TGTGCCAGCACGGGACAGGGGGCCTACGAGCAGTACTTC. The encoded protein is CASTGQGAYEQYF.

The chain employs TRBV7-9 and TRBJ2-3; possible D gene TRBD2, 5 bases. V was pared by 8 bases and J by 4 bases, with 28 bases between. This CDR3 contains 18 residues. Germline V gene data show CDR1 as SEHNR and CDR2 as FQNEAQ (reference sequence). This CDR3 is CASEFGSEAPPVSDTQYF. Written as DNA, the CDR3 is TGTGCCAGCGAGTTTGGGAGTGAGGCCCCCCCCGTGTCAGATACGCAGTATTTT.

V is TRBV27 and J is TRBJ2-3, with a possible D match to TRBD1 (6 bases). CDR3 length: 15 amino acids. Trimming removed 6 bases from V and 1 base from J, with 14 bases in between. The V gene's germline CDR1 is MNHEY and CDR2 SMNVEV (reference sequence). CDR3 amino acids: CASRRGLMGTDTQYF. In DNA form, the CDR3 reads TGTGCCAGCAGAAGGGGGTTGATGGGCACAGATACGCAGTATTTT.

The rearrangement joins TRBV11-3 to TRBJ2-3; 10 nucleotides agree with TRBD2. Germline V gives CDR1 SGHNT, CDR2 YENEEA. V gave up 1 base and J gave up 6 bases; unmatched junction bases: 4. This CDR3 comprises 15 residues. DNA for the CDR3: TGTGCCAGCAGCTTAGCACTAGCGGGGCAGGATACGCAGTATTTT. Translating it yields CASSLALAGQDTQYF.

The count of this clonotype is one. The chain links TRBV12-5 to TRBJ2-5; D gene unclear. CDR1 and CDR2 (germline): LGHNT, FRNRAP. The CDR3 totals 13 residues. Trimming removed 4 bases from V and 3 bases from J, with 9 bases in between. The DNA for the CDR3 is TGTGCTAGTGGTTCCCCCCTAGAAGAGACCCAGTACTTC. Residues: CASGSPLEETQYF. The full variable domain, its missing parts supplied by reference TRBV12-5 and TRBJ2-5, is DARVTQTPRHKVTEMGQEVTMRCQPILGHNTVFWYRQTMMQGLELLAYFRNRAPLDDSGMPKDRFSAEMPDATLATLKIQPSEPRDSAVYFCASGSPLEETQYFGPGTRLLVL.

The V gene is TRBV10-1, the J gene TRBJ1-5, with TRBD1 matching 9 bases. With V trimmed by 8 bases and J by 5 bases, 4 bases remained unmatched. The CDR3 length is 13 residues. From germline, CDR1 is WNHNN and CDR2 SYGVQD (reference sequence). The CDR3 DNA reads as TGCGCCAGCGGGGGACAGGGTGATCAGCCCCAGCATTTT. Translation gives CASGGQGDQPQHF.

This chain uses TRBV5-4 with TRBJ2-7; perhaps TRBD2 as D (7 bases). The CDR3 sequence is 14 residues long. V gave up 2 bases and J gave up 3 bases, with 12 bases separating them. CDR1 and CDR2 from the germline V gene are SGHNT and YYREEE (reference sequence). This chain's CDR3 is CASSFRGAGYEQYF. The DNA of the CDR3 is TGTGCCAGCAGCTTCCGGGGGGCGGGCTACGAGCAGTACTTC.

The chain employs TRBV3-1 and TRBJ2-7; 10 bases fit TRBD1. Germline trimming cut 4 bases from V and 1 base from J; bases unmatched to any gene: 16. CDR3 length equals 19 residues. Germline values: CDR1 LGHDT, CDR2 YNNKEL (reference sequence). CDR3 loop: CASSLTGGQGTLGSYEQYF. The CDR3 DNA reads TGTGCCAGCAGCCTCACCGGGGGACAGGGGACTCTAGGATCCTACGAGCAGTACTTC.

The rearrangement links TRBV19 to TRBJ2-7; D uncertain. Trimming stripped 1 base from V and 6 bases from J, with 10 bases between. CDR3 size: 13 residues. CDR1 LNHDA and CDR2 SQIVND come from the germline V gene (reference sequence). For the CDR3, the DNA is TGTGCCAGTAGTATAGTTGAGGCCAGCGAGCAGTACTTC. As protein: CASSIVEASEQYF. Drawing the rest from reference TRBV19 and TRBJ2-7, the complete variable domain is DGGITQSPKYLFRKEGQNVTLSCEQNLNHDAMYWYRQDPGQGLRLIYYSQIVNDFQKGDIAEGYSVSREKKESFPLTVTSAQKNPTAFYLCASSIVEASEQYFGPGTRLTVT.

This clonotype was detected once. The rearrangement joins TRBV6-2 or TRBV6-3 to TRBJ2-7; maybe TRBD2 (5 bases). The CDR3 consists of 12 residues. Looked up from germline, CDR1 is MNHEY and CDR2 is SVGEGT. V was cut by 6 bases and J by 7 bases, with 13 bases left in between. The CDR3 bases are TGTGCCAGCAGCCCCGGGATTATGGAGCAGTACTTC. It specifies CASSPGIMEQYF.

This rearrangement joins TRBV5-6 to TRBJ2-7; either TRBD1 or TRBD2 may fit D (5 bases each). Germline loops: CDR1 SGHDT, CDR2 YYEEEE. V dropped 4 bases and J dropped 5 bases, with 10 bases sitting between them. The CDR3 length is 12 residues. The CDR3 spells CASSPGADEQYF. The CDR3 DNA follows: TGTGCCAGCAGCCCCGGGGCCGACGAGCAGTACTTC.

The chain uses TRBV3-1 and TRBJ2-7; D is unresolved. CDR1 and CDR2 from the germline V gene are LGHDT and YNNKEL (reference sequence). The CDR3 loop spans 16 amino acids. V lost 2 bases to trimming and J lost 4 bases, with 18 bases between them. As DNA, the CDR3 is TGTGCCAGCAGCCAAACGGTATGGGCAGGAGATTACGAGCAGTACTTC. This sequence encodes CASSQTVWAGDYEQYF.

The rearrangement uses TRBV7-3 and TRBJ2-1; the D is unclear. The V gene lost 1 base and the J gene lost 6 bases, with 4 bases spanning the gap. There are 12 residues in the CDR3. Germline assignment: CDR1 SGHTA and CDR2 FQGTGA. CDR3 amino acids: CASSLSPNEQFF. For the CDR3, the DNA is TGTGCCAGCAGCTTAAGCCCCAATGAGCAGTTCTTC.

This sequence joins TRBV29-1 and TRBJ1-5; a possible D gene is TRBD1 (5 bases). The V end lost 5 bases, the J end lost 5 bases, and 22 bases lay between the germline ends. CDR3 length equals 16 residues. Germline CDR1 is SQVTM and CDR2 is ANQGSEA. DNA of the CDR3: TGCAGCGTTACCAACCCCCCACAGTGGGGGTATCAGCCCCAGCATTTT. Translation gives CSVTNPPQWGYQPQHF.

J is TRBJ2-7 and V is TRBV27, with 7 bases identical to TRBD1. CDR1 and CDR2 from the germline V gene are MNHEY and SMNVEV (reference sequence). J lost 1 base, V lost 5 bases, and 11 bases had no gene match. The CDR3 contains 16 residues. As DNA, the CDR3 is TGTGCCAGCAGTCCCTCACAGGGGCAGGTATCCTACGAGCAGTACTTC. Translation gives CASSPSQGQVSYEQYF.

This chain uses TRBV28 with TRBJ2-3, with 8 bases that match TRBD1. The germline V gene encodes CDR1 MDHEN and CDR2 SYDVKM. The length of the CDR3 is 16 residues. The junction had 14 bases not matched to a gene; V was cut back by 8 bases and J by 4 bases. DNA of the CDR3: TGTGCCAGCCGGGCTCGACAGGGGACGGGCCCAGATACGCAGTATTTT. This translates into CASRARQGTGPDTQYF.